This is a list of T cell receptor beta chains from one sample in a study of T cells in Graves' hyperthyroidism and ophthalmopathy. TCRdb reprocessed the multiplex PCR reads via MiXCR and lists one record per CDR3 protein. The repertoire has a few hundred thousand distinct CDR3 sequences, around a quarter of them found once; the top ten carry 73%. Sequenced: blood. These receptors were obtained from a man aged 45-65 years with Graves' hyperthyroidism. Each CDR3 is given with its conserved first and last residue. The D gene is left open where the match is weak. Clone sizes are given selectively: once, few, many, or a class where the clone is expanded.

j_call clone_size v_call d_call cdr3_aa cdr3_nt
TRBJ2-3 NA TRBV10-3 TRBD2 CAISESAGLSTDTQYF TGTGCCATCAGTGAGTCAGCGGGACTCAGCACAGATACGCAGTATTTT
TRBJ1-5 NA TRBV12-5 TRBD1 CASGLLTGGNQPQHF TGTGCTAGTGGTTTGTTGACAGGGGGCAATCAGCCCCAGCATTTT
TRBJ1-1 many TRBV20-1 TRBD1 CSARSGGPATEAFF TGCAGTGCTAGATCAGGGGGGCCAGCCACTGAAGCTTTCTTT
TRBJ2-7 NA TRBV6-5 TRBD1 CASSYSRDRVYEQYF TGTGCCAGCAGTTACTCCCGGGACAGGGTCTACGAGCAGTACTTC
TRBJ2-5 many TRBV11-2 TRBD2 CASRPLLAGGKETQYF TGTGCCAGCAGACCACTACTAGCGGGAGGGAAAGAGACCCAGTACTTC
TRBJ1-2 NA TRBV7-9 NA CASSLGGGDPYGYTF TGTGCCAGCAGCTTAGGGGGGGGGGACCCCTACGGCTACACCTTC
TRBJ2-7 NA TRBV10-3 NA CAISAGRGNEQYF TGTGCCATCAGTGCTGGCCGGGGCAACGAGCAGTACTTC
TRBJ1-4 NA TRBV5-1 NA CASRPSGTTNEKLFF TGCGCCAGCCGCCCGTCAGGAACAACTAATGAAAAACTGTTTTTT
TRBJ1-1 many TRBV12-3/TRBV12-4 TRBD1 CASSFRTGSTEAFF TGTGCCAGCAGTTTTCGGACAGGGTCCACTGAAGCTTTCTTT
TRBJ1-2 NA TRBV19 NA CASSLVWNYGYTF TGTGCCAGTAGTCTGGTCTGGAACTATGGCTACACCTTC
TRBJ2-7 few TRBV6-1 NA CASSEKEIGYEQYF TGTGCCAGCAGTGAAAAGGAGATTGGCTACGAGCAGTACTTC
TRBJ1-5 NA TRBV28 NA CASMDRGGNQPQHF TGTGCCAGCATGGACCGCGGGGGGAATCAGCCCCAGCATTTT
TRBJ2-7 NA TRBV19 TRBD1 CASSAGTGGKGYEQYF TGTGCCAGTAGCGCCGGGACAGGGGGAAAGGGCTACGAGCAGTACTTC